This entry is about one T cell receptor (beta chain). Antigen: not known. Sequenced by immunoSEQ multiplex PCR; TCRdb stores in-frame clones only, minus some. The table shows 150,000 to 200,000 clones, with about 92% occurring only once. The sample is drawn from a study of T cell responses to AZD1222 COVID-19 vaccine. Notes on the study in general: Clonal diversity may have been underestimated in mostly white British donors. There were repertoire samples only from the period after the peak T cell response. Unmutated variant regions reportedly attract nearly half of all spike-specific TCRs.

The germline CDR1 and CDR2 sequences are SQVTM and ANQGSEA. There are 16 residues in the CDR3. The V gene lost 0 bases and the J gene lost 4 bases, with 18 bases spanning the gap. This specimen was peripheral blood, taken 28 days after the second AZD1222 dose. The TCR originated in an adult who received the AZD1222 COVID-19 vaccine. The chain uses TRBV29-1 and TRBJ1-2; D ambiguous. DNA for the CDR3: TGCAGCGTTGAAGATCCGGGCATAGGCACGGGCTATGGCTACACCTTC. Translating gives CSVEDPGIGTGYGYTF.